The subject of this entry is one T cell receptor beta chain. Its antigen is not yet known. No qualities accompany the bases; no much larger clone lies one base away. TCR beta repertoires were profiled from peripheral blood of over 10 young patients with multiple sclerosis to demonstrate the VDJtools post-analysis software. Multiple sclerosis patients were children and adolescents aged about 6 to 17 years. The record originates from a study of post-analysis software for immune sequencing data (dated by TCRdb to 2015 to 2017). For context, the study as a whole: Recorded disease courses included relapsing-remitting, secondary progressive and progressive-relapsing multiple sclerosis, with some patients lacking subtype annotation. The patient repertoires were compared against about a dozen previously published healthy control repertoires obtained from donors aged roughly 6 to 28 years. A subset of samples was prepared in parallel using single-end sample barcoding, then pooled and co-amplified after Illumina adapter ligation.

CDR1 and CDR2 were assigned from the germline V gene as MNHEY and SVGEGT. V lost 4 bases and J lost 3 bases; the stretch between them is 14 bases long. Counted from cysteine to phenylalanine, this CDR3 has 15 amino acids. Only the CDR3 portion is preserved as DNA: 45 bases, with reading frame beginning at the first base. Library creation used PCR. The sample was run on an Illumina HiSeq 2500. To reduce PCR and sequencing biases, unique molecular identifiers were incorporated into the TCR beta cDNA libraries. About 500,000 cDNA molecules were obtained per 1 to 10 million input T cells, so each molecule approximated one T cell. The patient libraries were prepared and sequenced with the same protocol used for the earlier healthy control dataset. Within a given batch, samples were prepared together, multiplexed and sequenced on the same HiSeq lane. The study's processing was this. Raw barcoded reads were processed with MIGEC, and single-read molecular identifier groups were discarded before consensus assembly and CDR3 extraction. Clonotype tables were post-analysed with VDJtools, and diversity was normalized by down-sampling all datasets to the smallest sample size. To correct batch-related cross-sample contamination, repertoire overlap clustering matched CDR3 amino acid sequences but not nucleotide sequences. TCRdb trimmed the raw reads at Q25, called clones with MiXCR and kept productive beta chains. Each record represents a unique CDR3 protein, reported with the most common genes and DNA among its rows. TCRdb, rather than the study authors, made the V and J calls. The sample contains roughly 650,000 distinct CDR3 sequences, 55% to 60% of them found a single time. The top ten clonotypes cover about 11% of the sample.

Summary of the overall study and its limitations: Compared with controls, multiple sclerosis patients had significantly lower normalized Chao1 diversity, a finding suggesting substantial peripheral T-cell clonal expansion. The control group was slightly older than the multiple sclerosis patient group. Strong co-clustering of samples prepared in the same batch was shown by direct clustering with F measure, prompting a batch-effect correction. Significantly higher frequencies in patients than in controls were found for roughly 5 TRBV segments, including TRBV5-6, TRBV5-1 and TRBV20-1.

The sequence links TRBV6-2 or TRBV6-3 to TRBJ2-3; a tentative D call is TRBD1 (6 bases match). The sample taken for sequencing was blood. This TCR came from a girl aged 2-10 years with multiple sclerosis. The DNA reads as follows: TGTGCCAGCAGTTCGGAACAGGGTGGAACAGATACGCAGTATTTT. This sequence encodes CASSSEQGGTDTQYF.